A selection of T cell receptor beta chains follows, all from one sample in a study of CD8 T cells in ankylosing spondylitis. TCRdb processed the 5' RACE reads anew with MiXCR; each CDR3 protein has one entry. This table holds about 130,000 distinct CDR3 sequences, around 9% found once. The source material was blood, either unsorted or a sorted T cell fraction (not recorded which). These receptors all stem from a male donor with ankylosing spondylitis or in good health (not recorded which). CDR3s include the opening cysteine and the closing phenylalanine or tryptophan. The D gene is left open where the match is weak. Rows give clone size only sometimes, using once, few, many, or a class for an expanded clone.

CDR3nt	CDR3aa	j_gene	len	d_gene	v_gene	abundance
TGTGCCAGCAGCTTAGTTACCACAGATACGCAGTATTTT	CASSLVTTDTQYF	TRBJ2-3	13	NA	TRBV7-2	many
TGTGCCAGCAGTCCGGCGGGTGGGCCCCAGCATTTT	CASSPAGGPQHF	TRBJ1-5	12	NA	TRBV12-3/TRBV12-4	NA
TGTGCCAGCAGCTTATGGTCCGCTAGCGGGGTTAGCTCCTACAATGAGCAGTTCTTC	CASSLWSASGVSSYNEQFF	TRBJ2-1	19	TRBD2	TRBV11-2	NA
TGCAGTGCTCAAATAGACGGGACATTCGACTATGGCTACACCTTC	CSAQIDGTFDYGYTF	TRBJ1-2	15	NA	TRBV20-1	NA
TGTGCCAGCAGCCAAGATCGACAGTCCTACAATGAGCAGTTCTTC	CASSQDRQSYNEQFF	TRBJ2-1	15	NA	TRBV4-2	many
TGTGCCAGCAGCTCCATCCCCGGGTTTGGCGCTGGGGCCAACGTCCTGACTTTC	CASSSIPGFGAGANVLTF	TRBJ2-6	18	NA	TRBV11-2	NA
TGCGCCAGCAGCTTGGACGGGAGGGCCCCGGCAGATACGCAGTATTTT	CASSLDGRAPADTQYF	TRBJ2-3	16	TRBD2	TRBV5-1	many
TGTGCCAGCAGTTATAGGGCGGGAGGTGCATACAATGAGCAGTTCTTC	CASSYRAGGAYNEQFF	TRBJ2-1	16	TRBD2	TRBV6-5	many
TGTGCCAGCAGCGGTAGCGGAGGAGGGGAGACCCAGTACTTC	CASSGSGGGETQYF	TRBJ2-5	14	NA	TRBV7-8	NA
TGTGCCAGCATCCCCACTGAAGCTTTCTTT	CASIPTEAFF	TRBJ1-1	10	NA	TRBV25-1	many
TGTGCCAGCAGCTTGTGGGATTGGGACAGGGGGATGCAAAAAAACATTCAGTACTTC	CASSLWDWDRGMQKNIQYF	TRBJ2-4	19	TRBD1	TRBV5-4	many
TGCGCCAGCAGCCAACAGAATAGGGTAGAAGATACGCAGTATTTT	CASSQQNRVEDTQYF	TRBJ2-3	15	NA	TRBV4-3	NA
TGCAGTGCTGACGAGAGGGGGCTAGGCACCGGGGAGCTGTTTTTT	CSADERGLGTGELFF	TRBJ2-2	15	TRBD1	TRBV20-1	many
TGCAGCGCGTGGACAGGAAGAGGTCTGGAGCAGTACTTC	CSAWTGRGLEQYF	TRBJ2-7	13	TRBD1	TRBV29-1	many
TGCGCCAGCAGCCCCTGGACTAGCGGGAGCCGCACAGATACGCAGTATTTT	CASSPWTSGSRTDTQYF	TRBJ2-3	17	TRBD2	TRBV5-1	NA
TGCAGTGCTCCGGCTAGCGGGAAAACAGATACGCAGTATTTT	CSAPASGKTDTQYF	TRBJ2-3	14	TRBD2	TRBV20-1	many
TGCAGCGTTGGTCGCGGGAGGGCAGATACGCAGTATTTT	CSVGRGRADTQYF	TRBJ2-3	13	TRBD2	TRBV29-1	many
TGCGCCAGCAGACGGGAGAACAATGAGCAGTTCTTC	CASRRENNEQFF	TRBJ2-1	12	NA	TRBV5-1	many
TGTGCCAGCAGTTCGACAGGGAATCTAAGTGGCTACACCTTC	CASSSTGNLSGYTF	TRBJ1-2	14	TRBD1	TRBV12-3/TRBV12-4	many
TGTGCCATCAGTGGCCGGGGGGCTCACGTCGGTGGTACTGAAGCTTTCTTT	CAISGRGAHVGGTEAFF	TRBJ1-1	17	NA	TRBV10-3	many
TGTGCCAGCAGTCCGTCGTCGGGGAGCCTTAACACTGAAGCTTTCTTT	CASSPSSGSLNTEAFF	TRBJ1-1	16	NA	TRBV12-3/TRBV12-4	few
TGCGCCAGCAGCCAAGACCCCCAGGGGCAGGGGCCTTACAATGAGCAGTTCTTC	CASSQDPQGQGPYNEQFF	TRBJ2-1	18	NA	TRBV4-3	many
TGCGCCAGCAGCTTGGAAGGCCCGGGGTACGAGCAGTACTTC	CASSLEGPGYEQYF	TRBJ2-7	14	NA	TRBV5-1	many
TGTGCCAGCTCATCCCGAGCGGGAGCTTCTAGCACAGATACGCAGTATTTT	CASSSRAGASSTDTQYF	TRBJ2-3	17	TRBD2	TRBV18	many
TGTGCCAGCAGCCCAAGCGGGAGCGCAAGCGAGCAGTACTTC	CASSPSGSASEQYF	TRBJ2-7	14	TRBD2	TRBV7-8	many
TGCAGTGTTAACCCGGAGAGGGGCAGATATGGCTACACCTTC	CSVNPERGRYGYTF	TRBJ1-2	14	NA	TRBV20-1	NA
TGTGCCAGCAGCCAAACTAGCGGGAGCTCCTACGAGCAGTACTTC	CASSQTSGSSYEQYF	TRBJ2-7	15	TRBD2	TRBV3-1	NA
TGTGCCAGCAGCACCATACCCCCAGGCTACCAAGAGACCCAGTACTTC	CASSTIPPGYQETQYF	TRBJ2-5	16	NA	TRBV7-2	NA
TGCGCCAGCAGCGTCGAGGGGGATACGCAGTATTTT	CASSVEGDTQYF	TRBJ2-3	12	NA	TRBV5-1	NA
TGCAGTGCGTGGCTATCGGGACTAGGCGAGGGTGAGCAGTTCTTC	CSAWLSGLGEGEQFF	TRBJ2-1	15	TRBD2	TRBV20-1	many
TGCAGCGTTGCGCCCTCGGGGTACGGCACAGATACGCAGTATTTT	CSVAPSGYGTDTQYF	TRBJ2-3	15	NA	TRBV29-1	many
TGCAGCGTTGGGGATCTGCAGCAGTTCTTC	CSVGDLQQFF	TRBJ2-1	10	NA	TRBV29-1	few
TGTGCCAGCAGAACCCAGGGTTACGAGCAGTACTTC	CASRTQGYEQYF	TRBJ2-7	12	NA	TRBV28	many
TGCGCCAGCAGCTCCGGACAGGGGAATACCGGGGAGCTGTTTTTT	CASSSGQGNTGELFF	TRBJ2-2	15	TRBD1	TRBV5-1	many
TGCAGTGCTTACGAAAAATATGGGACTAGCGGGACGAAAACTAGCACAGATACGCAGTATTTT	CSAYEKYGTSGTKTSTDTQYF	TRBJ2-3	21	TRBD2	TRBV20-1	NA
TGTGCTAGTGGTAAAACCGGGACAGGGTCTGACACAGATACGCAGTATTTT	CASGKTGTGSDTDTQYF	TRBJ2-3	17	TRBD1	TRBV12-5	many
TGTGCCAGCAGCTTCAAGGGGACTAGCTTGTCCAAAAACATTCAGTACTTC	CASSFKGTSLSKNIQYF	TRBJ2-4	17	TRBD2	TRBV3-1	many
TGCGCCAGCAGCCAAGATGCGGGAGATAGCGGCCCTAACTCCTACGAGCAGTACTTC	CASSQDAGDSGPNSYEQYF	TRBJ2-7	19	TRBD2	TRBV4-1	many
TGTGCCAGCAGTTTTAGTAGAATTAAGTACTTC	CASSFSRIKYF	TRBJ2-7	11	NA	TRBV28	many
TGTGCCAGCAGCCAAGGCCAGGGGCGGGGTACCGGGGAGCTGTTTTTT	CASSQGQGRGTGELFF	TRBJ2-2	16	NA	TRBV3-1	once
TGTGCCTGGAGTTCCTACGTGGACGGGGAGCTGTTTTTT	CAWSSYVDGELFF	TRBJ2-2	13	NA	TRBV30	NA
TGTGCCAGCAGCGTAGGGACTAGCGGTAGCTACGAGCAGTACTTC	CASSVGTSGSYEQYF	TRBJ2-7	15	TRBD2	TRBV9	many